This T cell receptor beta chain is drawn from a study of blood T cells in healthy people across ages. With 3 bases clipped from V and 2 bases from J, the junction kept 10 bases outside the gene matches. CDR3 length equals 16 residues. Germline V gene lookup returns CDR1 DFQATT and CDR2 SNEGSKA (reference sequence). The authors ran a second PCR of about 7 to 11 cycles using a sample-barcoded 5' primer and a J-beta primer mix. TCRdb itself ran the 5' RACE reads through MiXCR, one entry per CDR3 protein. The repertoire holds some 1.8 million distinct CDR3 sequences, with approximately 40% as singletons. Sample donors were healthy Caucasian individuals that came from Russia, aged roughly 6 to 95.

This sequence joins TRBV20-1 and TRBJ1-2, with TRBD1 matching over 9 bases. Sequenced material: blood. This receptor was obtained from a human donor in good health. CDR3 DNA sequence: TGCAGTGCTAGTAGGGACAGGGTACTTGACAACTATGGCTACACCTTC. Protein sequence: CSASRDRVLDNYGYTF.